The T cell receptor beta chain under discussion was sequenced for a study of cytomegalovirus exposure and HLA in healthy donors. In regard to this clone: Its antigen remains unidentified.

A multiplex PCR was run with 60 Vbeta primers and 13 Jbeta primers. Clones were read by immunoSEQ multiplex PCR, and TCRdb kept only the in-frame ones, dropping some. The sample yields 130,000 or so clones, roughly 70% seen once. Study-wide points: In a later analysis, at a false discovery rate of 0.05, under 20,000 TCR beta sequences matched HLA alleles. In a later analysis, compared with equally common non-associated chains, HLA-associated beta chains were more expanded. Cytomegalovirus-associated TCR beta chains were listed, numbering roughly 150. The likely explanation for a cluster of highly shared sequence variants was sequencing artifact.

This TCR was recovered from a man between 40 and 49 years old in good health and CMV-seropositive. Sequenced material: PBMCs.

The chain's CDR3 is CASSFRGGNTEAFF. CDR3 nucleotides: TGTGCCAGCAGTTTTAGGGGAGGGAACACTGAAGCTTTCTTT. V gene TRBV28 combines with J gene TRBJ1-1, with D tentatively TRBD1 (5 bases). The V gene lost 3 bases and the J gene lost 1 base, with 9 bases spanning the gap. Germline values: CDR1 MDHEN, CDR2 SYDVKM. The CDR3 consists of 14 residues.